The 9 T cell receptor beta chains below were found in one sample sequenced in a study of blood T cell repertoires in COVID-19. Clones were sequenced by immunoSEQ multiplex PCR, and TCRdb holds only the in-frame ones, with some missing. This table holds tens of thousands of clones, 84% found once. Specimen: peripheral blood. All receptors come from a man between 50 and 59 years old with active or convalescent COVID-19.

The chain is built from TRBV27 and TRBJ1-4, with 8 bases lining up with TRBD1. In germline, CDR1 is MNHEY, CDR2 SMNVEV (reference sequence). J gave up 11 bases and V 0 bases, and 2 bases lay outside the gene matches. The CDR3 contains 13 residues. The CDR3 spells CASSLSDRGKLFF. The CDR3 DNA follows: TGTGCCAGCAGTTTATCCGACAGGGGTAAACTGTTTTTT.

The J gene is TRBJ2-7, the V gene TRBV6-1, with D tentatively TRBD1 (5 bases). Per germline, CDR1 MNHNS and CDR2 SASEGT. The CDR3 covers 17 residues. The ends were cut back, 1 base at V and 2 bases at J, with 18 bases in the middle. The CDR3 bases are TGTGCCAGCAGTGAAGTCCCGCGAGTAGGGGCTCCCTACGAGCAGTACTTC. It specifies CASSEVPRVGAPYEQYF.

V and J are TRBV9 and TRBJ2-1; a possible D gene is TRBD2 (6 bases). This CDR3 spans 15 amino acids. Germline V gene data show CDR1 as SGDLS and CDR2 as YYNGEE. V shed 4 bases and J shed 7 bases, with 18 bases lying between them. CDR3 sequence (DNA): TGTGCCAGCAGCATATTAGCGGAGGGGCTTAATGAGCAGTTCTTC. Translation gives CASSILAEGLNEQFF.

The chain is built from TRBV2 and TRBJ1-2, with D possibly being TRBD1 (5 bases). V was clipped by 7 bases and J by 7 bases, with 13 bases between them. Germline values: CDR1 SNHLY, CDR2 FYNNEI. The CDR3 is made up of 12 amino acids. The CDR3 reads CASTNQGGGYTF. The CDR3 DNA sequence: TGTGCCAGCACCAACCAGGGTGGTGGCTACACCTTC.

This chain uses TRBV24-1 with TRBJ1-6; TRBD1 is a possible D gene (6 bases). The germline V gene has CDR1 KGHDR and CDR2 SFDVKD. The CDR3 runs 19 residues. V lost 7 bases, J lost 0 bases, and 21 bases lay in between. This CDR3 is CATSPNGTTLSSYNSPLHF. CDR3 sequence (DNA): TGTGCCACCAGCCCGAATGGGACAACTCTCAGCTCCTATAATTCACCCCTCCACTTT.

This clone turned up a few times. J is TRBJ1-2 and V is TRBV25-1, with D possibly matching TRBD1 (6 bases). Germline V CDR1 and CDR2: MGHDK, SYGVNS. This CDR3 is 16 amino acids long. V gave up 7 bases and J gave up 4 bases, with 22 bases separating them. CDR3 loop: CASTNTQGAYGYGYTF. CDR3 nucleotide sequence: TGTGCCAGCACTAATACACAGGGTGCTTATGGCTATGGCTACACCTTC.

The chain recombines TRBV7-9 with TRBJ1-1, with 9 bases identical to TRBD1. The length of the CDR3 is 13 residues. The ends lost 6 bases at V and 3 bases at J; junction bases unmatched: 2. Per germline, CDR1 SEHNR and CDR2 FQNEAQ (reference sequence). This chain's CDR3 is CASRTGGDTEAFF. The CDR3 coding sequence is TGTGCCAGCAGGACAGGGGGAGACACTGAAGCTTTCTTT. The whole variable domain, filled in from reference TRBV7-9 and TRBJ1-1, reads DTGVSQNPRHKITKRGQNVTFRCDPISEHNRLYWYRQTLGQGPEFLTYFQNEAQLEKSRLLSDRFSAERPKGSFSTLEIQRTEQGDSAMYLCASRTGGDTEAFFGQGTRLTVV.

The rearrangement uses TRBV13 and TRBJ1-1, with TRBD1 identical over 9 bases. The CDR3 has 15 amino acids. Germline values: CDR1 PRHDT, CDR2 FYEKMQ (reference sequence). With V trimmed by 5 bases and J by 1 base, 5 bases remained unmatched. CDR3 protein: CASSPPGQGNTEAFF. The DNA for the CDR3 is TGTGCCAGCAGCCCGCCGGGACAGGGGAACACTGAAGCTTTCTTT.

The chain employs TRBV19 and TRBJ1-2, with unresolved D. The CDR3 covers 12 residues. CDR1 and CDR2 (germline): LNHDA, SQIVND (reference sequence). Trimming left V 10 bases short and J 4 bases short, with 13 bases between. Here the CDR3 DNA reads TGTGCCACCCGTGATCCGGGCTATGGCTACACCTTC. Translated, it gives CATRDPGYGYTF.